This is a list of T cell receptor beta chains from one sample in a study of shared clonotypes between healthy human individuals. The assay was immunoSEQ multiplex PCR, and TCRdb's table has in-frame clones only and misses some. The data hold 2 million to 2.5 million clones, with 95% observed a single time. The sample taken for sequencing was naive CD4+ T cells sorted from blood. The source is a man aged 18 to 30 in good health. Both conserved end residues are part of each CDR3. The D gene is left open where the match is weak. Not every row has a clone size; where given, it reads once, few, many or a size class.

j_gene	abundance	d_gene	v_gene	CDR3nt	CDR3aa
TRBJ1-5	-	-	TRBV28	TGTGCCAGCAGACATCCCTTGGGGGGCGTAAAGCAGCCCCAGCATTTT	CASRHPLGGVKQPQHF
TRBJ2-7	-	TRBD2	TRBV7-2	TGTGCCAGCAGCCCCCGAGCGGGAAACTACGAGCAGTACTTC	CASSPRAGNYEQYF
TRBJ2-1	-	-	TRBV5-6	TGTGCCAGCAGCTTTCTCGCTCAGGGAATCCCCTACAATGAGCAGTTCTTC	CASSFLAQGIPYNEQFF
TRBJ1-3	-	-	TRBV7-2	TGTGCCAGCAGCTTAGCCAACGGAAACACCATATATTTT	CASSLANGNTIYF
TRBJ2-5	-	-	TRBV19	TGTGCCACCGCGGTGGGGGCTATAGGTCGGGAGACCCAGTACTTC	CATAVGAIGRETQYF
TRBJ1-5	-	TRBD1	TRBV27	TGTGCCAGCAGTTTAAGACCCATCCGCGAGGGGACCGGGACAGGGCTCGATAGCAATCAGCCCCAGCATTTT	CASSLRPIREGTGTGLDSNQPQHF
TRBJ2-2	once	-	TRBV5-1	TGCGCCAGCAGCTTTTGGGGAAACACCGGGGAGCTGTTTTTT	CASSFWGNTGELFF
TRBJ2-3	-	-	TRBV5-1	TGCGCCAGCAGCCTACGGGGCGGGGATACGCAGTATTTT	CASSLRGGDTQYF
TRBJ2-1	-	TRBD1	TRBV5-1	TGCGCCAGCACCCCGGGACAGCTGGGGCAGTTCTTC	CASTPGQLGQFF
TRBJ2-7	-	TRBD1	TRBV7-8	TGTGCCAGCAGCTTAATGGACAGGGCCTACGAGCAGTACTTC	CASSLMDRAYEQYF
TRBJ2-3	-	-	TRBV7-2	TGTGCCAGCAGCTTATCCCCGGTTGGCACAGATACGCAGTATTTT	CASSLSPVGTDTQYF
TRBJ2-7	-	TRBD1	TRBV19	TGTGCCAGTAGTACTAACAGGGGTACGACCAAAAACTACGAGCAGTACTTC	CASSTNRGTTKNYEQYF
TRBJ2-1	-	TRBD2	TRBV4-3	TGCGCCAGCAGCAAACGACTAGCGGGAGATCGTGAGCAGTTCTTC	CASSKRLAGDREQFF
TRBJ2-3	-	-	TRBV6-5	TGTGCCAGCAGGGAATCAGGGACCCGGACAGATACGCAGTATTTT	CASRESGTRTDTQYF
TRBJ2-7	-	TRBD1	TRBV7-8	TGTGCCAGCAGCTTAGGCTCCACTTGGGACAGGGCCTACGAGCAGTACTTC	CASSLGSTWDRAYEQYF
TRBJ2-5	-	TRBD2	TRBV30	TGTGCCTGGAGTTTGACTAGGCGGGAGGTAGAGACCCAGTACTTC	CAWSLTRREVETQYF
TRBJ2-7	-	TRBD2	TRBV5-1	TGCGCCAGCAGCTTGGGCCCGCCGGGGGAGGGCCTCCACGAGCAGTACTTC	CASSLGPPGEGLHEQYF
TRBJ1-6	-	-	TRBV7-9	TGTGCCAGCAGCTTAAAGACTCCGGATTCACCCCTCCACTTT	CASSLKTPDSPLHF
TRBJ2-2	-	TRBD2	TRBV25-1	TGTGCCAGCAGGATTAGCGGGGCTAACACCGGGGAGCTGTTTTTT	CASRISGANTGELFF
TRBJ1-1	-	-	TRBV30	TGTGCCTGGAGTAGGGGGGTGAACACTGAAGCTTTCTTT	CAWSRGVNTEAFF
TRBJ2-7	-	-	TRBV2	TGTGCCAGCAGTGGACAGGCTATCGAGCAGTACTTC	CASSGQAIEQYF
TRBJ2-7	-	-	TRBV5-4	TGTGCCAGCAGCTTGGCCCCAACGGGGGAGCAGTACTTC	CASSLAPTGEQYF
TRBJ1-2	-	-	TRBV11-1	TGTGCCAGCAGCGCCGGACAGCGGAACTATGGCTACACCTTC	CASSAGQRNYGYTF
TRBJ2-7	once	TRBD1	TRBV2	TGTGCCAGCAGTGGAGACAGGGGGTTCTACGAGCAGTACTTC	CASSGDRGFYEQYF
TRBJ2-1	-	-	TRBV11-3	TGTGCCAGCAGCGCCGGGACTTCCGACAATGAGCAGTTCTTC	CASSAGTSDNEQFF
TRBJ2-1	-	-	TRBV9	TGTGCCAGCAGCGTACTGGGAAATGACAATGAGCAGTTCTTC	CASSVLGNDNEQFF
TRBJ2-1	-	-	TRBV5-6	TGTGCCAGCAGCGACCTTAAATCTGGAGTCCCCTACAATGAGCAGTTCTTC	CASSDLKSGVPYNEQFF
TRBJ2-5	-	-	TRBV7-9	TGTGCCAGCAGCTTAGGTGGGACCAACGGCGGTGAGACCCAGTACTTC	CASSLGGTNGGETQYF
TRBJ1-2	-	TRBD1	TRBV11-2	TGTGCCAGCAGCGACCAAGGGACAGGGCTTGGCTACACCTTC	CASSDQGTGLGYTF
TRBJ2-2	once	TRBD1	TRBV6-4	TGTGCCAGCAGAGCCGGGACAGCGAACACCGGGGAGCTGTTTTTT	CASRAGTANTGELFF
TRBJ1-4	-	-	TRBV11-2	TGTGCCAGCAGCTCCCGGACAGCCACCCGCATAGTACCTAATGAAAAACTGTTTTTT	CASSSRTATRIVPNEKLFF
TRBJ1-2	-	TRBD1	TRBV9	TGTGCCAGCAGGACAGGGAACTATGGCTACACCTTC	CASRTGNYGYTF
TRBJ2-7	-	-	TRBV30	TGTGCCTGGAGTATCGCTTCCTACGAGCAGTACTTC	CAWSIASYEQYF
TRBJ2-7	-	TRBD1	TRBV23-1	TGCGCCGACTGTTATGGGGACAGCTCCTACGAGCAGTACTTC	CADCYGDSSYEQYF
TRBJ2-7	-	TRBD1	TRBV27	TGTGCCAGCAGTTTGTACGGGACAGCTTCCTACGAGCAGTACTTC	CASSLYGTASYEQYF
TRBJ1-1	-	TRBD1	TRBV19	TGTGCCAGTAGTATAAATGGGCAGGGGGGCAGAATGAACACTGAAGCTTTCTTT	CASSINGQGGRMNTEAFF
TRBJ2-7	-	-	TRBV7-9	TGTGCCAGCAGCTCAAGGCCGGGGGACTCCTACGAGCAGTACTTC	CASSSRPGDSYEQYF
TRBJ1-1	-	-	TRBV5-1	TGCGCCAGCAGCTTGGGGGTGCGGCAGGGGAACACTGAAGCTTTCTTT	CASSLGVRQGNTEAFF
TRBJ2-3	-	TRBD2	TRBV6-5	TGTGCCAGCAGTTCTAGCGGGAATACGCAGTATTTT	CASSSSGNTQYF
TRBJ1-5	once	-	TRBV28	TGTGCCAGCATAAACAGGGCCAATCAGCCCCAGCATTTT	CASINRANQPQHF
TRBJ2-6	-	-	TRBV5-1	TGCGCCAGCAGTCCTACGGGGGTCCCTGGGGCCAACGTCCTGACTTTC	CASSPTGVPGANVLTF
TRBJ2-3	once	-	TRBV4-1	TGCGCCAGCAGCCAATTAGGATTGGATACGCAGTATTTT	CASSQLGLDTQYF
TRBJ2-3	-	-	TRBV10-2	TGCGCCAGCAGTGATCGACAGGCGGATACGCAGTATTTT	CASSDRQADTQYF
TRBJ1-5	-	-	TRBV27	TGTGCCAGCAGTTTATCGACCCAGAGCAATCAGCCCCAGCATTTT	CASSLSTQSNQPQHF
TRBJ2-2	-	-	TRBV9	TGTGCCAGCAGCCCCGACCTCAGGGTCCCCGGGGAGCTGTTTTTT	CASSPDLRVPGELFF